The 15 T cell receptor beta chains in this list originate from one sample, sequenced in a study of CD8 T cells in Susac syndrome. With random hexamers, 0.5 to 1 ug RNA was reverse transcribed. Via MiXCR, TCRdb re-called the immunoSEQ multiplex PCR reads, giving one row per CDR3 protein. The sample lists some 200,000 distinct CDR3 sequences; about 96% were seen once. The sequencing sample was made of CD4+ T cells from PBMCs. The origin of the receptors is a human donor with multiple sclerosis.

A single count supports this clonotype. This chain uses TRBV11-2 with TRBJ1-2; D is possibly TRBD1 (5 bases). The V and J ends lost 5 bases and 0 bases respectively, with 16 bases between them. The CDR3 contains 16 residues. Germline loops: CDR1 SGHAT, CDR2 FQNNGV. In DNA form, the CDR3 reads TGTGCCAGCAGCCCGTGGGGCAGGGAGACTAACTATGGCTACACCTTC. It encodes CASSPWGRETNYGYTF.

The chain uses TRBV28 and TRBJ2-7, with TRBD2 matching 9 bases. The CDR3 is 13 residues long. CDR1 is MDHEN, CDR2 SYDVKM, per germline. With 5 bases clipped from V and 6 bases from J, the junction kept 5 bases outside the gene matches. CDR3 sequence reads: CASSASGVGEQYF. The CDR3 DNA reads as TGTGCCAGCAGTGCTAGCGGGGTAGGCGAGCAGTACTTC.

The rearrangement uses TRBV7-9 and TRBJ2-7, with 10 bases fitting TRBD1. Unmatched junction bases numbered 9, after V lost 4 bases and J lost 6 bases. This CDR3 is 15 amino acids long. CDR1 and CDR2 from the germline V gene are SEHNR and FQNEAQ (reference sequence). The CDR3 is CASSSSGTGAPEQYF. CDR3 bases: TGTGCCAGCAGCTCGTCGGGGACAGGGGCCCCCGAGCAGTACTTC.

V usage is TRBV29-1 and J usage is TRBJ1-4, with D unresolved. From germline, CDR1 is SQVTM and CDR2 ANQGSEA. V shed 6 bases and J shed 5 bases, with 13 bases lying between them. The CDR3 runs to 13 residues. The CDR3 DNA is TGCAGCGTCCACGTGGGGTGGAATGAAAAACTGTTTTTT. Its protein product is CSVHVGWNEKLFF.

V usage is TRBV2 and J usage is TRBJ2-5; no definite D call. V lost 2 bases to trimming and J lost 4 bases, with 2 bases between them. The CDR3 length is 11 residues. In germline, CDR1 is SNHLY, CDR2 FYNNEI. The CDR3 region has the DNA TGTGCCAGCAGTGAAACAGAGACCCAGTACTTC. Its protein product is CASSETETQYF.

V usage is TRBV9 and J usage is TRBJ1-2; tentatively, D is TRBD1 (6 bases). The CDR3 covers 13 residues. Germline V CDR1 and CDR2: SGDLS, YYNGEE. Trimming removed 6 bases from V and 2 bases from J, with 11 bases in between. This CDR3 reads CASTTGQNYGYTF. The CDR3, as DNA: TGTGCCAGCACTACTGGACAGAACTATGGCTACACCTTC.

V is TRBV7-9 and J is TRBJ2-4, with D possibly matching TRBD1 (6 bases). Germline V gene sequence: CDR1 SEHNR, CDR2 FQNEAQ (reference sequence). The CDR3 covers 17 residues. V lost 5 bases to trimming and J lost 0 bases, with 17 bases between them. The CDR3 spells CASSPSGHILAKNIQYF. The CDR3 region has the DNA TGTGCCAGCAGCCCATCGGGACACATATTAGCCAAAAACATTCAGTACTTC.

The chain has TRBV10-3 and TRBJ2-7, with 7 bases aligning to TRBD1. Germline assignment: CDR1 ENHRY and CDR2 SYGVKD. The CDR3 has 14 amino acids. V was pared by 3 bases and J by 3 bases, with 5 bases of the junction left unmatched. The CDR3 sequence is CAISEGGQNYEQYF. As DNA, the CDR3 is TGTGCCATCAGTGAAGGGGGACAGAACTACGAGCAGTACTTC.

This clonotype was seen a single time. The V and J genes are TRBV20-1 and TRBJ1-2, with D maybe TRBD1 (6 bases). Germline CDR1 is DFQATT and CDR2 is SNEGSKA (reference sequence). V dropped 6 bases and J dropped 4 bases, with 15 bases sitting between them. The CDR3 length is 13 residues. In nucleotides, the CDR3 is TGCAGTGCGGTCCGCAGGGGAAGCTATGGCTACACCTTC. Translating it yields CSAVRRGSYGYTF.

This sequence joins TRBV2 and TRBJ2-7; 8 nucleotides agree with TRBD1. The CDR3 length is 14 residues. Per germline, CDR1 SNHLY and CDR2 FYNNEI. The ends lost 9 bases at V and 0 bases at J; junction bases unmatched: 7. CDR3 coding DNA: TGTGCCAGGTCAGGGGGCGGAAGCTCCTACGAGCAGTACTTC. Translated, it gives CARSGGGSSYEQYF.

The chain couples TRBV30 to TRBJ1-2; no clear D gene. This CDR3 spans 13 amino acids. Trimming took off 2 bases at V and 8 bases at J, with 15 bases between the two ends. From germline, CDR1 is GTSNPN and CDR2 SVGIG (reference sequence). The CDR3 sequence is CAWSPPTASGYTF. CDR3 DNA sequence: TGTGCCTGGAGTCCTCCTACCGCGTCGGGCTACACCTTC.

The DNA of the CDR3 is TGTGCCAGTAGTAGGACTCAACTTTATGGCTACACCTTC. It translates to CASSRTQLYGYTF. The rearrangement joins TRBV19 to TRBJ1-2, with unresolved D. V gave up 4 bases and J gave up 5 bases, with 11 bases separating them. CDR1 LNHDA and CDR2 SQIVND come from the germline V gene (reference sequence). This CDR3 spans 13 amino acids. Full variable domain (outside the CDR3, taken from reference TRBV19 and TRBJ1-2): DGGITQSPKYLFRKEGQNVTLSCEQNLNHDAMYWYRQDPGQGLRLIYYSQIVNDFQKGDIAEGYSVSREKKESFPLTVTSAQKNPTAFYLCASSRTQLYGYTFGSGTRLTVV.

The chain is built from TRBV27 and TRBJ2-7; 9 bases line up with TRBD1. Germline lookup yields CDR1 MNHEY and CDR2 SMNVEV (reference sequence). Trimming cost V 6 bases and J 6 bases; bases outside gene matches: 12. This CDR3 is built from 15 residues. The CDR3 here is CASRFLGTGIGEQYF. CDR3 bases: TGTGCCAGCAGGTTTCTCGGGACAGGGATCGGCGAGCAGTACTTC.

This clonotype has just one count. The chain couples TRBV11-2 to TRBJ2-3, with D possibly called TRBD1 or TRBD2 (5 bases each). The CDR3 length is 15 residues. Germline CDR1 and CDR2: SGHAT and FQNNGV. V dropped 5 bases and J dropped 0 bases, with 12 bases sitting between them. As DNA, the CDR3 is TGTGCCAGCAGCCCTGAGGGGTCCAGCACAGATACGCAGTATTTT. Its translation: CASSPEGSSTDTQYF.

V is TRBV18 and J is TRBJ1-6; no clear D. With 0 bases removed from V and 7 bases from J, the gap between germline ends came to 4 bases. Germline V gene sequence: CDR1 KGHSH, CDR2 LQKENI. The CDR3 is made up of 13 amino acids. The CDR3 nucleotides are TGTGCCAGCTCACCACCGAGGAATTCACCCCTCCACTTT. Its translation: CASSPPRNSPLHF. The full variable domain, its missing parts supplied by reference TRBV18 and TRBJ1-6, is NAGVMQNPRHLVRRRGQEARLRCSPMKGHSHVYWYRQLPEEGLKFMVYLQKENIIDESGMPKERFSAEFPKEGPSILRIQQVVRGDSAAYFCASSPPRNSPLHFGNGTRLTVT.